Sequencing of this TCR beta chain was carried out in a study of blood T cell repertoires in COVID-19. Overall study: Samples representing acute and convalescent COVID-19 were sourced from the United States, Italy and Spain. The cDNA or gDNA used as material had been derived from T cells, B-cell-depleted T cells, or PBMCs.

Participant-reported clinical history was the basis for cohort assignment. Authors' data handling: Amplification of reference gene primers provided the estimated nucleated cell counts. Clones were sequenced by immunoSEQ multiplex PCR, and TCRdb holds only the in-frame ones, with some missing. V and J calls and clone size come straight from that table; D and trimming were deduced from the DNA. The sample yields under 500,000 clones, 87% seen once. This clone occurred once. CDR1 is WSHSY, CDR2 SAAADI, per germline. This CDR3 comprises 13 residues. The V end lost 7 bases, the J end lost 4 bases, and 13 bases lay between the germline ends.

V usage is TRBV10-2 and J usage is TRBJ1-2; D call uncertain. The sequence was obtained from a woman in her late teens or twenties with acute COVID-19. The sample taken for sequencing was PBMCs or T cells enriched from blood (not recorded which). Here the CDR3 reads CASTGGRPYGYTF. CDR3 nucleotides: TGCGCCAGCACTGGAGGACGGCCCTATGGCTACACCTTC.